This TCR beta chain was profiled in a study of technical replicates of blood from a few donors. TCRdb keeps only in-frame clones here, not all; method: immunoSEQ multiplex PCR. The sample records some 70,000 clones, less than 98% being singletons. J was trimmed by 5 bases and V by 7 bases; bases with no gene match: 18. There are 18 residues in the CDR3. From germline, CDR1 is ENHRY and CDR2 SYGVKD. The sequencing input was T cells isolated from PBMCs. J is TRBJ2-5 and V is TRBV10-3, with 11 bases fitting TRBD2. This TCR was sampled from a human donor in good health. The DNA of the CDR3 is TGTGCCATCAATGGACCCATAGCGGGAGGGCCCGGTTTGGAGACCCAGTACTTC. Translating it yields CAINGPIAGGPGLETQYF.